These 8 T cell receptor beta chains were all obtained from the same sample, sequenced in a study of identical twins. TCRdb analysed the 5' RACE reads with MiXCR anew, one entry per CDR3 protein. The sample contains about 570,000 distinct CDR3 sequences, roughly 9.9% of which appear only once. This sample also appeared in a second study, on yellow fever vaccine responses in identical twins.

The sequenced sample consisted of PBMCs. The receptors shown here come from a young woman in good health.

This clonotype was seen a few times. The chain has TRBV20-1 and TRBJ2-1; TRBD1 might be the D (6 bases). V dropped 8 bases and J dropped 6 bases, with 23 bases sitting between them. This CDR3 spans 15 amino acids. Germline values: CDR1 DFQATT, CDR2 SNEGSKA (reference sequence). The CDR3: CSTTTGFFRGNEQFF. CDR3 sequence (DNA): TGCAGTACCACGACAGGTTTTTTCCGGGGCAATGAGCAGTTCTTC.

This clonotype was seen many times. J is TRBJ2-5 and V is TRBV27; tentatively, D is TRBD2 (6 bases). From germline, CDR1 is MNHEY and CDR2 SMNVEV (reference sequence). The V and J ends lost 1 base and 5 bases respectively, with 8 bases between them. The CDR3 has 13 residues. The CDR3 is CASSLLAGETQYF. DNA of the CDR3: TGTGCCAGCAGTTTATTGGCGGGGGAGACCCAGTACTTC.

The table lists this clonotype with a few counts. The CDR3 region is CSAKGWGLAGVGVYNEQFF. The CDR3 coding sequence is TGCAGTGCTAAGGGTTGGGGACTAGCGGGAGTCGGGGTCTACAATGAGCAGTTCTTC. The chain carries TRBV20-1 and TRBJ2-1; 14 bases agree with TRBD2. Germline loops: CDR1 DFQATT, CDR2 SNEGSKA (reference sequence). The CDR3 contains 19 residues. J was trimmed by 3 bases and V by 4 bases; bases with no gene match: 14.

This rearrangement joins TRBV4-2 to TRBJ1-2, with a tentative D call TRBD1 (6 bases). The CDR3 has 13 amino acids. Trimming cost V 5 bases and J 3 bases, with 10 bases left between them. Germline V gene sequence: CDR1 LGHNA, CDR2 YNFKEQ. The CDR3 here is CASSKGGDYGYTF. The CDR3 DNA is TGTGCCAGCAGCAAAGGGGGGGACTATGGCTACACCTTC.

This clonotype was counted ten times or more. CDR3 region: CASSLAAGGGNQPQHF. The CDR3 coding sequence is TGTGCCAGCAGCTTAGCGGCAGGGGGCGGCAATCAGCCCCAGCATTTT. The chain is built from TRBV7-8 and TRBJ1-5; TRBD1 matches at 8 bases. CDR3 length: 16 amino acids. The trim removed 0 bases at V and 2 bases at J, leaving 3 bases unmatched. Per the germline V gene, CDR1 is SGHVS and CDR2 is FQNEAQ.

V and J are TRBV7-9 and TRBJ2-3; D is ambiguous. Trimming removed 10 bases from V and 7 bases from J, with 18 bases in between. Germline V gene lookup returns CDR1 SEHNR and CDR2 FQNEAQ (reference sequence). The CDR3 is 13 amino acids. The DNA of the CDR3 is TGTGCCATGTCGAGGCCGGACCCGAATACGCAGTATTTT. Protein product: CAMSRPDPNTQYF.

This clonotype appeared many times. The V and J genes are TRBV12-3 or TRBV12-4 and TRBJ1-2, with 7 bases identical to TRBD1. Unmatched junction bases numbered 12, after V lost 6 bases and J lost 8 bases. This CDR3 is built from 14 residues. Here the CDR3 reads CASSRDRDFGGYTF. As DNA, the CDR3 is TGTGCCAGCAGCCGGGACAGAGACTTTGGGGGCTACACCTTC.

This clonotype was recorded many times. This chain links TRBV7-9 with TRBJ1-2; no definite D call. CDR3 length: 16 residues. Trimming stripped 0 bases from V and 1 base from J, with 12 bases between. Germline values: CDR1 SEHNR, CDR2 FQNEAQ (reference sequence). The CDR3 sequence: CASSLALSGDNYGYTF. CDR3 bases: TGTGCCAGCAGCTTAGCGCTTTCCGGAGATAACTATGGCTACACCTTC.